This T cell receptor (beta chain) stems from a study of cytomegalovirus exposure and HLA in healthy donors. Points from the study as a whole: Productive rates of about 87% or about 30% were seen for most TCR beta V segments in an earlier analysis. The study designated roughly 160 TCR beta chains cytomegalovirus-associated.

A word on this clone: Its antigen is unknown.

The V and J ends lost 3 bases and 5 bases respectively, with 10 bases between them. The CDR3 extends over 13 amino acids. The germline V gene has CDR1 MRHNA and CDR2 SNTAGT. It was with 60 Vbeta and 13 Jbeta primers that the PCR ran. Authors' data handling: Unique TCR beta chains numbered around 75 million in a later analysis, with about 11 million shared. The method was immunoSEQ multiplex PCR; TCRdb's version includes in-frame clones alone and lacks a portion of them. V and J calls and clone size are copied from that table; D and trimming were computed from the DNA. The data show about 120,000 clones, around 70% seen once.

Source material: PBMCs. This clonotype was sampled from a woman aged 40-49 years in good health and CMV-seronegative. The chain recombines TRBV6-4 with TRBJ2-5; tentatively, D is TRBD1 (6 bases). The CDR3 region is CASSETQGETQYF. The CDR3 nucleotides are TGTGCCAGCAGTGAAACCCAGGGGGAGACCCAGTACTTC.